These 24 T cell receptor beta chains originate from one sample sequenced in a study of metastatic and nonmetastatic thyroid tumors. Prior to thyroid surgery, none of the patients had received any treatment. TCRdb reprocessed the PCR reads using MiXCR. Of 13,000 to 15,000 clones listed, about 25% are singletons. Specimen: tumor tissue. The source of these receptors is a female donor with papillary thyroid cancer or a benign thyroid nodule (not recorded which). Some clones in this sample may be carry-over from other donors' samples.

Details on this clone: The junction departs from germline at one end; a sequencing error may be responsible. The chain is built from TRBV20-1 and TRBJ2-1, with 13 positions matching TRBD2. The CDR3 length is 17 residues. Germline V gene lookup returns CDR1 DFQATT and CDR2 SNEGSKA (reference sequence). The CDR3 DNA reads TGCAGTGCTCGCGGGACATCTGGACTAGCGGGGGACAATGAGAAGTTCTTC. It codes for CSARGTSGLAGDNEKFF.

The genes are TRBV11-1 and TRBJ2-1, with D possibly matching TRBD2 (6 bases). V gave up 5 bases and J gave up 2 bases, with 22 bases separating them. Germline V lookup: CDR1 SGHAT, CDR2 FQDESV (reference sequence). This CDR3 contains 18 residues. CDR3 nucleotide sequence: TGTGCCAGCAGCCAACCGTTATCAGCCGGGAGCCCCTACAATGAGCAGTTCTTC. Its protein product is CASSQPLSAGSPYNEQFF.

This clone was detected once. The rearrangement uses TRBV20-1 and TRBJ2-5; 9 bases line up with TRBD2. Germline CDR1 DFQATT, CDR2 SNEGSKA (reference sequence). Germline trimming cut 0 bases from V and 1 base from J; bases unmatched to any gene: 3. The CDR3 consists of 15 residues. DNA for the CDR3: TGCAGTGCTAGAGATGCGGGAGGGCTCCAAGAGACCCAGTACTTC. Its protein is CSARDAGGLQETQYF.

This clone was recorded a few times. At one end the junction does not follow the germline gene, possibly because of a read error. The J gene is TRBJ2-7, the V gene TRBV12-3 or TRBV12-4; TRBD1 matches at 7 bases. The length of the CDR3 is 12 residues. DNA of the CDR3: TGTGTCAGCAGCCGACAGGGCTACGAGCAGTACTTC. This codes for CVSSRQGYEQYF.

In its sample, this clone was seen many times. The rearrangement uses TRBV10-3 and TRBJ2-1; 10 nucleotides match TRBD2. Germline lookup yields CDR1 ENHRY and CDR2 SYGVKD. The CDR3 extends over 15 amino acids. The trim removed 8 bases at V and 8 bases at J, leaving 12 bases unmatched. The CDR3 DNA is TGTGCCATCGCTACCCTAGCGGGAGTTAGCCATGAGCAGTTCTTC. This codes for CAIATLAGVSHEQFF.

The chain links TRBV6-2 or TRBV6-3 to TRBJ2-3; D possibly corresponds to TRBD2 (5 bases). V dropped 4 bases and J dropped 4 bases, with 21 bases sitting between them. The CDR3 is 17 residues long. Germline V lookup: CDR1 MNHEY, CDR2 SVGEGT. The CDR3 loop is CASSFSLVSAQADTQYF. The CDR3, as DNA: TGTGCCAGCAGTTTTTCATTGGTTAGCGCGCAAGCAGATACGCAGTATTTT.

This clone has a handful of counts. The V call is TRBV28, the J call TRBJ2-3, with D perhaps given as TRBD1 or TRBD2 (5 bases each). From germline, CDR1 is MDHEN and CDR2 SYDVKM. The CDR3 is made up of 19 amino acids. Trimming took 3 bases from V and 2 from J, leaving 24 bases between them. CDR3 amino acids: CASSLRRESSQTDTDTQYF. The CDR3 nucleotides are TGTGCCAGCAGTTTGCGCCGGGAAAGCTCACAGACAGACACAGATACGCAGTATTTT.

This clone was seen a few times. This may stem from a read error, because a much larger clone lies one nucleotide away. This sequence joins TRBV7-3 and TRBJ2-3; 7 bases match TRBD2. The CDR3 loop spans 13 amino acids. Germline V lookup: CDR1 SGHTA, CDR2 FQGTGA. CDR3 DNA: TGTGCCAGCAGCCTCGGGGGGTTAGATACGCGGTATTTT. Translated, it gives CASSLGGLDTRYF.

The chain links TRBV6-6 to TRBJ1-6; a possible D gene is TRBD1 (6 bases). Germline values: CDR1 MNHNY, CDR2 SVGAGI (reference sequence). V was shortened by 0 bases and J by 0 bases, with 9 bases between the two germline ends. The CDR3 extends over 17 amino acids. CDR3: CASSYSRGSSYNSPLHF. The DNA for the CDR3 is TGTGCCAGCAGTTACTCCAGGGGTAGCTCCTATAATTCACCCCTCCACTTT.

By sample share, this clone is medium-sized. The rearrangement joins TRBV30 to TRBJ1-3; the D gene is possibly TRBD1 (5 bases). The CDR3 is 14 amino acids. V was cut by 4 bases and J by 2 bases, with 12 bases left in between. The V gene's germline CDR1 is GTSNPN and CDR2 SVGIG (reference sequence). CDR3 loop: CAWNRIAPGNTIYF. Here the CDR3 DNA reads TGTGCCTGGAACAGGATTGCCCCTGGAAACACCATATATTTT.

This clone has a count of ten or more. The V call is TRBV2, the J call TRBJ2-2; the match to TRBD1 covers 9 bases. The germline gives CDR1 SNHLY, CDR2 FYNNEI. Trimming cost V 0 bases and J 6 bases; bases outside gene matches: 8. This CDR3 comprises 17 residues. The CDR3, as DNA: TGTGCCAGCAGTGAAGCGCGGGACAGGGTGGAGGCCGGGGAGCTGTTTTTT. Its translation: CASSEARDRVEAGELFF.

This clone was seen more than once but under ten times. Because it lacks the conserved phenylalanine or tryptophan at the end, this CDR3 is likely a read error. The DNA is left out, because the CDR3 cannot be placed on it with certainty; the CDR3 is given as TCRdb lists it. V usage is TRBV10-1 and J usage is TRBJ1-2. Per germline, CDR1 WNHNN and CDR2 SYGVQD (reference sequence). A total of 13 residues make up the CDR3, ends included. The CDR3 is CASSRPTREREAS.

This clone was detected many times. In DNA, the CDR3 is TGCGCCAGCAGCTTTAACGGCTACAATGAGCAGTTCTTC. It translates to CASSFNGYNEQFF. The rearrangement joins TRBV5-1 to TRBJ2-1; no firm D call. Trimming removed 2 bases at V and 3 bases at J, with 6 bases between. The CDR3 spans 13 residues. Germline V lookup: CDR1 SGHRS, CDR2 YFSETQ.

J is TRBJ2-7 and V is TRBV6-2 or TRBV6-3; the D gene is possibly TRBD2 (5 bases). The CDR3 length is 16 residues. The V gene's germline CDR1 is MNHEY and CDR2 SVGEGT. V was shortened by 2 bases and J by 7 bases, with 21 bases between the two germline ends. The CDR3 DNA is TGTGCCAGCAGTTACGTAACGCACCCTAGCTTGGGGGAGCAGTACTTC. This codes for CASSYVTHPSLGEQYF.

This clone turned up a few times. The rearrangement uses TRBV12-3 or TRBV12-4 and TRBJ2-7; unclear D gene. V was pared by 3 bases and J by 2 bases, with 11 bases between. The CDR3 extends over 14 amino acids. CDR3 in DNA: TGTGCCAGCAGTTTGGTGGCCTTCGCCTACGAGCAGTACTTC. It is translated as CASSLVAFAYEQYF.

By its share, this clone is medium-sized. The chain has TRBV6-2 or TRBV6-3 and TRBJ2-2; 8 bases line up with TRBD1. CDR1 is MNHEY, CDR2 SVGEGT, per germline. This CDR3 contains 17 residues. V shed 0 bases, J shed 0 bases, and the junction held 3 bases outside the gene matches. The CDR3 bases are TGTGCCAGCAGTTACTCGGCAGGGGGCCCGAACACCGGGGAGCTGTTTTTT. Translated, it gives CASSYSAGGPNTGELFF.

This clone is categorized as medium-sized. The chain employs TRBV27 and TRBJ2-1, with D hard to call. Trimming took 3 bases from V and 4 from J, leaving 1 base between them. The germline gives CDR1 MNHEY, CDR2 SMNVEV (reference sequence). The CDR3 length is 11 residues. CDR3: CASSFYNEQFF. Here the CDR3 DNA reads TGTGCCAGCAGTTTTTACAATGAGCAGTTCTTC.

This clone was seen ten or more times. This chain links TRBV6-1 with TRBJ2-3, with D perhaps TRBD1 (6 bases). The ends were cut back, 6 bases at V and 1 base at J, with 11 bases in the middle. The CDR3 length is 14 residues. Germline lookup yields CDR1 MNHNS and CDR2 SASEGT. The CDR3 DNA follows: TGTGCCAGCAGCAAACAGGGCGGCACAGATACGCAGTATTTT. This gives the protein CASSKQGGTDTQYF.

By sample fraction, this clone is medium-sized. The V call is TRBV25-1, the J call TRBJ1-6; possible D gene TRBD1, 6 bases. The CDR3 runs 15 residues. Germline V lookup: CDR1 MGHDK, CDR2 SYGVNS. V was clipped by 2 bases and J by 7 bases, with 12 bases between them. CDR3 nucleotides: TGTGCCAGCAGTGAAGCAGTGGGGGCAAATTCACCCCTCCACTTT. This sequence encodes CASSEAVGANSPLHF.

The table lists this clone with many counts. The V and J genes are TRBV18 and TRBJ2-1; 10 positions match TRBD1. This CDR3 is built from 14 residues. J was trimmed by 7 bases and V by 2 bases; bases with no gene match: 2. Germline CDR1 and CDR2: KGHSH and LQKENI. In DNA form, the CDR3 reads TGTGCCAGCTCACCAGGGACAGGGGAGAATGAGCAGTTCTTC. Translation gives CASSPGTGENEQFF.

By frequency in the sample, this clone is medium-sized (0.01 to 0.1%). The V and J genes are TRBV4-1 and TRBJ1-6, with unresolved D. Germline CDR1 and CDR2: MGHRA and YSYEKL. The CDR3 consists of 17 residues. Trimming took 0 bases from V and 0 from J, leaving 9 bases between them. DNA of the CDR3: TGCGCCAGCAGCCAAGAGTTCCAGAGCTCCTATAATTCACCCCTCCACTTT. It translates to CASSQEFQSSYNSPLHF.

This clone was observed many times. The chain carries TRBV30 and TRBJ2-1; 13 bases are shared with TRBD2. Germline V lookup: CDR1 GTSNPN, CDR2 SVGIG (reference sequence). V shed 3 bases, J shed 6 bases, and the junction held 5 bases outside the gene matches. This CDR3 has 15 residues. CDR3 sequence: CAWSRGLAGANEQFF. In DNA, the CDR3 is TGTGCCTGGAGCCGAGGACTAGCGGGAGCCAATGAGCAGTTCTTC.

The J gene is TRBJ2-7, the V gene TRBV7-8; 11 bases line up with TRBD2. The CDR3 consists of 14 residues. The V gene end was trimmed by 3 bases and the J gene end by 7 bases; junction bases not matched to a gene: 5. Per germline, CDR1 SGHVS and CDR2 FQNEAQ. The CDR3 DNA reads TGTGCCAGCAGCTTGGGGACTAGCGGCGTTGAGCAGTACTTC. It translates to CASSLGTSGVEQYF.

As for this clone: Possible read error: a much larger clone is one base away. This specimen includes other DNA sequences encoding the same CDR3. The genes are TRBV11-3 and TRBJ2-5, with D perhaps matching TRBD1 (5 bases). Germline V gene lookup returns CDR1 SGHNT and CDR2 YENEEA. This CDR3 spans 14 amino acids. With 1 base removed from V and 1 base from J, the gap between germline ends came to 7 bases. In DNA form, the CDR3 reads TGTGCCAGCAGCTTAGGTGGGGCCCAAGAGACCCAGTACTTC. Its translation is CASSLGGAQETQYF.